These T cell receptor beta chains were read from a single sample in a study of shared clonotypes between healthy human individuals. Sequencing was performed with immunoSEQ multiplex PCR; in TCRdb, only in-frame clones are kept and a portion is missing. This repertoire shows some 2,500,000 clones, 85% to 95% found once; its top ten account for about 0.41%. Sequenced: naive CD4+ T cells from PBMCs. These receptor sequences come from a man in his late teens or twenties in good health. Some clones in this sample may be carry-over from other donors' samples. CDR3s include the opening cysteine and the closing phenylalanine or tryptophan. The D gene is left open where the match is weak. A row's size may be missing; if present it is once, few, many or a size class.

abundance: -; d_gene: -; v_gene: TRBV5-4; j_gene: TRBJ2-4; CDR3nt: TGTGCCAGCAGTTCCAACCGGGACATTCAGTACTTC; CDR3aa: CASSSNRDIQYF
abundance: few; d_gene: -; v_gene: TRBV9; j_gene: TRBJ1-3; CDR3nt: TGTGCCAGCAGCGTAGCTTACGGGGAGACTGGAAACACCATATATTTT; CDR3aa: CASSVAYGETGNTIYF
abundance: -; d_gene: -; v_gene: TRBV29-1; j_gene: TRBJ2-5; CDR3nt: TGCAGCGTTGATAGAGGGAACCGAGAGACCCAGTACTTC; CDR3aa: CSVDRGNRETQYF
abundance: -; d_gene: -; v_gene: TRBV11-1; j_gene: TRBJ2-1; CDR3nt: TGTGCCAGCAGCTCCGGCGAGGCGGACTCCTACAATGAGCAGTTCTTC; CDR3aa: CASSSGEADSYNEQFF
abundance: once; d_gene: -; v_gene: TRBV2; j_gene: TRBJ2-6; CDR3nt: TGTGCCAGCAGGGCAGGGTACGGGGCCAACGTCCTGACTTTC; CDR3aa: CASRAGYGANVLTF
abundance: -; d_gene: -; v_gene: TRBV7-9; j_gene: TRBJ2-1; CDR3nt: TGTGCCAGCAGCCTGGCCCCAGGGCTCGACAATGAGCAGTTCTTC; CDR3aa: CASSLAPGLDNEQFF
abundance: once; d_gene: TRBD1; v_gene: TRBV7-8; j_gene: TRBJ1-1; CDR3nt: TGTGCCAGCAGCTTAGGGACAGGTTTTAACACTGAAGCTTTCTTT; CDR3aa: CASSLGTGFNTEAFF
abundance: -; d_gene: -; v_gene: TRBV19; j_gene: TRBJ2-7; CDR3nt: TGTGCCAGTAGTATGGTCGGGTACGAGCAGTACTTC; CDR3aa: CASSMVGYEQYF
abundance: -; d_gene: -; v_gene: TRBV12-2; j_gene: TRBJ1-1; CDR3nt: TGTGCAAGTCGCTTATATCGGGTAGGCAGGGAAAGACGAAACACTGAAGCTTTCTTT; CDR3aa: CASRLYRVGRERRNTEAFF
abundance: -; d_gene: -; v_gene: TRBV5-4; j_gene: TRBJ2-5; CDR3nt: TGTGCCAGCAGCGGGGTGGGTACGACAGAGACCCAGTACTTC; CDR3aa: CASSGVGTTETQYF
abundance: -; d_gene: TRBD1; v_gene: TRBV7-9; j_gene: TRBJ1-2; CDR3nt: TGTGCCAGCAGCCCAGTGAACAGGGGGGACTATGGCTACACCTTC; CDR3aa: CASSPVNRGDYGYTF
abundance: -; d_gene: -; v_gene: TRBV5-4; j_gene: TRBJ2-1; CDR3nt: TGTGCCAGCAGCTCCACCTTAAACAATGAGCAGTTCTTC; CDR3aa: CASSSTLNNEQFF
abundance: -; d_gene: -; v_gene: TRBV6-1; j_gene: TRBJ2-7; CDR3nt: TGTGCCAGCAGTGACTCCCCCAAGGCTGCCTACGAGCAGTACTTC; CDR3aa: CASSDSPKAAYEQYF
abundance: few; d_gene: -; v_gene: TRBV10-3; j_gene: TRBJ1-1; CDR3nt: TGTGCCATCAGGGAGAGAGGACAGCCGAACACTGAAGCTTTCTTT; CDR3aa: CAIRERGQPNTEAFF
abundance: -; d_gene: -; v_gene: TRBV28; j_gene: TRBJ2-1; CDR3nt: TGTGCCAGCATGAAGCAGGGCGGGTACAATGAGCAGTTCTTC; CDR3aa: CASMKQGGYNEQFF
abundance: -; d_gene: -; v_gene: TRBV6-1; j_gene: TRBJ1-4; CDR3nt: TGTGCCAGCCGGTCCGATGAAAAACTGTTTTTT; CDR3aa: CASRSDEKLFF
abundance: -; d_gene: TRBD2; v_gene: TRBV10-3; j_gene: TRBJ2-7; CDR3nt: TGTGCCATCAGCCAAAGGCGGGAGGACTACGAGCAGTACTTC; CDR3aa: CAISQRREDYEQYF
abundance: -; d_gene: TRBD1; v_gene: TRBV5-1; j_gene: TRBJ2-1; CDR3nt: TGCGCCAGCGGAATTCCCCCCGGACAGGGCCGGGGCCATGAGCAGTTCTTC; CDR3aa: CASGIPPGQGRGHEQFF
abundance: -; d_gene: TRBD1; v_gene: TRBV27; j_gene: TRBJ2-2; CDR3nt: TGTGCCAGCAGTTTATTACAGGGGGCAACCGGGGAGCTGTTTTTT; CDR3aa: CASSLLQGATGELFF
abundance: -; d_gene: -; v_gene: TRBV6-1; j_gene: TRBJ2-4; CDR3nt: TGTGCCAGCAGTGAAGGATCCCTCAGGGGTAAGAACATTCAGTACTTC; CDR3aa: CASSEGSLRGKNIQYF
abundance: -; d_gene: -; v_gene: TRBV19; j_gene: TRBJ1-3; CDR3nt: TGTGCCAGTACCCCTCGTGGAAACACCATATATTTT; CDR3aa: CASTPRGNTIYF
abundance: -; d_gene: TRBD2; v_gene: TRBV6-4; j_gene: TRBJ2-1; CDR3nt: TGTGCCAGCAGTTTAGCGGGAGGGAATTGGAATGAGCAGTTCTTC; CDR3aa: CASSLAGGNWNEQFF
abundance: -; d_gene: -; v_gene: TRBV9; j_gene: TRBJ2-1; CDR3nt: TGTGCCAGCAGCGTAGGACCGAACAATGAGCAGTTCTTC; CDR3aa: CASSVGPNNEQFF
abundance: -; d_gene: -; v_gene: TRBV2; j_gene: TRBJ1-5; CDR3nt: TGTGCCAGCAGTACTTATAGCAATCAGCCCCAGCATTTT; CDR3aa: CASSTYSNQPQHF
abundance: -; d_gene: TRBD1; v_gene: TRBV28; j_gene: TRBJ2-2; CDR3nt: TGTGCCAGCAGTTCTCCCGGGACAGGGGGATCGAGTAACACCGGGGAGCTGTTTTTT; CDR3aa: CASSSPGTGGSSNTGELFF
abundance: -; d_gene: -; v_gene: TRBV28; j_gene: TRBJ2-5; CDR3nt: TGTGCCAGCAGTCCAGGGCCCCAACCCCGGGAGACCCAGTACTTC; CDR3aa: CASSPGPQPRETQYF
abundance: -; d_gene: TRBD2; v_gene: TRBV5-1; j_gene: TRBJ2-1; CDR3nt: TGCGCCAGCAGCTTGGGTCGAGGACTAGCTCTTGATGAGCAGTTCTTC; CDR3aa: CASSLGRGLALDEQFF
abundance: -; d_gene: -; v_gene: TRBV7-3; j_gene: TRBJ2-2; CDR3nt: TGTGCCAGCAGCACGAGCGGCGGTTGGACCGGGGAGCTGTTTTTT; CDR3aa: CASSTSGGWTGELFF
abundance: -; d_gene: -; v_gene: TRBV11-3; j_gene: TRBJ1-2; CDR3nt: TGTGCCAGCAGCTTTAAAGGGTATGGCTACACCTTC; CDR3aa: CASSFKGYGYTF
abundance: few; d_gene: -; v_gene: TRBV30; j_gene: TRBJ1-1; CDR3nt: TGTGCCTGGATGCTGGACGAGATGAACACTGAAGCTTTCTTT; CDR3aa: CAWMLDEMNTEAFF
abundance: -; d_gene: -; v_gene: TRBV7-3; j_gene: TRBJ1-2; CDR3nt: TGTGCCAGCAGCCTTAGTGAAGTCTATGGCTACACCTTC; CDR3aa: CASSLSEVYGYTF
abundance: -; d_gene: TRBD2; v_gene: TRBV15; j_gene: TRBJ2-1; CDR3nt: TGTGCCACCAGCAGGTGGGAGGGCCTCTACAATGAGCAGTTCTTC; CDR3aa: CATSRWEGLYNEQFF
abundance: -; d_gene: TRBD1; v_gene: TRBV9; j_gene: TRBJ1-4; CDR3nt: TGTGCCAGCAGCGTAGGACAGGGAGGAGCGGAAAAACTGTTTTTT; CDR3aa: CASSVGQGGAEKLFF
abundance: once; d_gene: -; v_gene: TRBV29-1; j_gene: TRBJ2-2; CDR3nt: TGCAGCGTTGCGGGGAACACCGGGGAGCTGTTTTTT; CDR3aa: CSVAGNTGELFF
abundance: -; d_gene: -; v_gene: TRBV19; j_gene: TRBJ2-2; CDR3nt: TGTGCCAGTAGACTAGCAGGGGCGAACACCGGGGAGCTGTTTTTT; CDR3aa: CASRLAGANTGELFF
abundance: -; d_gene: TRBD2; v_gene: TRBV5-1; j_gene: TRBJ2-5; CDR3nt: TGCGCCAGCAAAGTTCTAGGGAGGGAGGAGACCCAGTACTTC; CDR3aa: CASKVLGREETQYF
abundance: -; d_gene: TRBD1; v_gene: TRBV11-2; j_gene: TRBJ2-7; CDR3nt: TGTGCCAGCAGTTTTTCGACAGGGGTCTTCTACGAGCAGTACTTC; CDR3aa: CASSFSTGVFYEQYF
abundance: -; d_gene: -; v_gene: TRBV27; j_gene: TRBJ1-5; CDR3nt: TGTGCCAGCAGTTCCTCGCGTGTTGGTATTCAGCCCCAGCATTTT; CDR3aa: CASSSSRVGIQPQHF
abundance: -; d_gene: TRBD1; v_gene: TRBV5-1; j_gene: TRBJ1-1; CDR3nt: TGCGCCAGCAGCTTGGGAGGGGGACAGGGGGCCGGGACTGAAGCTTTCTTT; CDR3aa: CASSLGGGQGAGTEAFF
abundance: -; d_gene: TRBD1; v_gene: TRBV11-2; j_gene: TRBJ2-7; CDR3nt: TGTGCCAGCACCTCAAGGGGAGGACAGGGAATCACCTACGAGCAGTACTTC; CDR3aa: CASTSRGGQGITYEQYF
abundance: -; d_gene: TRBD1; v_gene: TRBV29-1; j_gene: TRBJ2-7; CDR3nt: TGCAGCGTTAAGGGACAGGTTACCTCCTACGAGCAGTACTTC; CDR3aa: CSVKGQVTSYEQYF
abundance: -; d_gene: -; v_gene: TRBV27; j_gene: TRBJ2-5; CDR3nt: TGTGCCAGCAGTTTAGGGGGCGGCCTAGCCGAAGAGACCCAGTACTTC; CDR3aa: CASSLGGGLAEETQYF
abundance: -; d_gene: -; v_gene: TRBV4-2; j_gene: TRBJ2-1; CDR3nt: TGTGCCAGCAGCCAAGTGATTCCCAGCTCCTACAATGAGCAGTTCTTC; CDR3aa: CASSQVIPSSYNEQFF
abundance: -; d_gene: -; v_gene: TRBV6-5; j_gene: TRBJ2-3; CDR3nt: TGTGCCAGCAGCACCACAGATACGCAGTATTTT; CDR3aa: CASSTTDTQYF